Included here is one T cell receptor (beta chain) sequence, with context. What it binds is unknown. ViraFEST assay sequencing came after antigen-specific CD4+ T cells were expanded with viral peptide pools. Isolation of CD4+ T cells took place after more than 9 days of culture. Recipients of the vaccine had no prior SARS-CoV-2 infection and negative nucleocapsid antibodies. Each culture well received a few million PBMC. These cells were then cultured in IMDM with roughly 9 IU/ml IL-2 and roughly 10 ug/ml peptides. The method was immunoSEQ multiplex PCR; TCRdb's version includes in-frame clones alone and lacks a portion of them. This table has some 31,000 clones, less than 80% appearing once. These data come from a study of vaccination effects on CD4 cells after COVID-19. Overall study: Participants were vaccinated with two doses of either the BNT162b2 or mRNA-1273 vaccine. The study's findings and limits: Early post-infection timepoints were absent, and convalescent patients were few. Marked clonal contraction of both clone types appeared late after vaccination.

CDR3 size: 15 residues. The V gene lost 1 base and the J gene lost 4 bases, with 14 bases spanning the gap. Germline V gene lookup returns CDR1 LGHNA and CDR2 YNFKEQ. Sequenced material: CD4+ T cells from PBMCs cultured with HCoV-OC43 spike peptides, taken before COVID-19 vaccination. Subset indicated: HCoV-OC43 spike overlapping peptide pool stimulation. This chain links TRBV4-2 with TRBJ2-7; D remains ambiguous. The TCR comes from a human donor who received a COVID-19 vaccine. The CDR3 nucleotides read TGTGCCAGCAGCCAAGGGGTAGGTAGGGTTTACGAGCAGTACTTC. The encoded protein is CASSQGVGRVYEQYF.